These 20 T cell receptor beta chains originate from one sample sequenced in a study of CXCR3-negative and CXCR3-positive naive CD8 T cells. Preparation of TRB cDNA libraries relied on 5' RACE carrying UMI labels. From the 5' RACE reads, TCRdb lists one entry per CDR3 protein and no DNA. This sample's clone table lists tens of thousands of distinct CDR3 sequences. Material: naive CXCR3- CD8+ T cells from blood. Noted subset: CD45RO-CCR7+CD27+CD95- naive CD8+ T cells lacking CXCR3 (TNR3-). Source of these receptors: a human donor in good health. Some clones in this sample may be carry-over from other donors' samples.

The CDR3 here is CSVGGWGSSYNEQFF. The chain combines TRBV29-1 with TRBJ2-1. The CDR3 loop spans 15 amino acids. The V gene's germline CDR1 is SQVTM and CDR2 ANQGSEA.

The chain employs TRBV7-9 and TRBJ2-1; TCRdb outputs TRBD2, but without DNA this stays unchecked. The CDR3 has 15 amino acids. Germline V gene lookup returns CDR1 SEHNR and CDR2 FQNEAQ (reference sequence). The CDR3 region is CASSQRESGYNEQFF.

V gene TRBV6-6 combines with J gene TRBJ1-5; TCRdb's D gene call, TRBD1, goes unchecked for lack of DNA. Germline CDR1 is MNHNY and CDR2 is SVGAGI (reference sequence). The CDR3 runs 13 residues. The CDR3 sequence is CASRDRGNQPQHF.

CDR3 sequence: CASSFTGGKENTQYF. The chain employs TRBV7-9 and TRBJ2-3; TCRdb gives TRBD1 as the D gene, but with no DNA this cannot be confirmed. CDR3 length: 15 amino acids. The germline CDR1 and CDR2 sequences are SEHNR and FQNEAQ (reference sequence). The full variable domain, in which reference TRBV7-9 and TRBJ2-3 provide the parts outside the CDR3, is DTGVSQNPRHKITKRGQNVTFRCDPISEHNRLYWYRQTLGQGPEFLTYFQNEAQLEKSRLLSDRFSAERPKGSFSTLEIQRTEQGDSAMYLCASSFTGGKENTQYFGPGTRLTVL.

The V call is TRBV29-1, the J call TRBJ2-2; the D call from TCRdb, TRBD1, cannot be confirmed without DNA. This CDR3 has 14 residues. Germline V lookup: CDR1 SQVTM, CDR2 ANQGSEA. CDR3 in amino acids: CSVLDSQGTGELFF.

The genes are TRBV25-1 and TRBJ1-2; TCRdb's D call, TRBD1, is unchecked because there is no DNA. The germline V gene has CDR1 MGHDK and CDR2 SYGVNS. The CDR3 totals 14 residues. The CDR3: CASSEWGSNYGYTF.

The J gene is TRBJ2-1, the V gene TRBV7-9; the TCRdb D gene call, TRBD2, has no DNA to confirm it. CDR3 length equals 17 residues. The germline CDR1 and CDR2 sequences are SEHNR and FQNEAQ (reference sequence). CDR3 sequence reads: CASSPPVLAETYNEQFF.

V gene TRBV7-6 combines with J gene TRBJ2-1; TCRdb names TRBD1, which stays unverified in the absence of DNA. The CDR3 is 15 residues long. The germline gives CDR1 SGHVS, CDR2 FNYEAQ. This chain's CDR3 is CASSLGGGSVNEQFF.

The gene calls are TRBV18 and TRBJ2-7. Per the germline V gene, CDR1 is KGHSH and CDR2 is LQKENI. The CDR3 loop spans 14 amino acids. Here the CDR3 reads CASSDLGTLYEQYF.

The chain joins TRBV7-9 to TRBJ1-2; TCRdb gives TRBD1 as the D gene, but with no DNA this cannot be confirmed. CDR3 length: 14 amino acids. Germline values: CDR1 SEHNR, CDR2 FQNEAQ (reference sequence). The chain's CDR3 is CASSSTGTSSGYTF. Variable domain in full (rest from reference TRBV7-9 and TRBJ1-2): DTGVSQNPRHKITKRGQNVTFRCDPISEHNRLYWYRQTLGQGPEFLTYFQNEAQLEKSRLLSDRFSAERPKGSFSTLEIQRTEQGDSAMYLCASSSTGTSSGYTFGSGTRLTVV.

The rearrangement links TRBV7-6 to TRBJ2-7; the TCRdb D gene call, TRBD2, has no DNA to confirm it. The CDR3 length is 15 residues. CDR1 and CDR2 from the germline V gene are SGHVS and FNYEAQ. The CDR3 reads CASSLETSGGYEQYF.

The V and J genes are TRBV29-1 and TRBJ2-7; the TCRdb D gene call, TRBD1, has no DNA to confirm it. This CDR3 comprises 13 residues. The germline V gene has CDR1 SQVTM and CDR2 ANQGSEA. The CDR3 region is CSVRGKSTYEQYF.

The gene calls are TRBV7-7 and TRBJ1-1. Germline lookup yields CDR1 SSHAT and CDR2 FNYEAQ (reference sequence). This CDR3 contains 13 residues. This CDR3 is CASSSQRGTEAFF.

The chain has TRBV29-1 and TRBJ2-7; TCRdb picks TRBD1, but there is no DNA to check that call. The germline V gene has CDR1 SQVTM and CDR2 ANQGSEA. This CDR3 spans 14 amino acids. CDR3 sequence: CSEKARQGWKEQYF.

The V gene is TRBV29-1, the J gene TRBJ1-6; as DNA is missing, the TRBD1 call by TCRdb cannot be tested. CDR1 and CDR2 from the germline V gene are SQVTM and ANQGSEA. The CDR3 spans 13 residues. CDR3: CSAGTGGNSPLHF.

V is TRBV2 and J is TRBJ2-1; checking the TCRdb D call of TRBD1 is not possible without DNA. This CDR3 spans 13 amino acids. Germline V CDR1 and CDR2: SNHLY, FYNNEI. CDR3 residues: CASGQGGEDEQFF.

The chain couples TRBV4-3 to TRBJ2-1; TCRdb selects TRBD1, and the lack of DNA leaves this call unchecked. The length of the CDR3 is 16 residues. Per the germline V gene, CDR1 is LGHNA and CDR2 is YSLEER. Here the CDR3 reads CASSQDLGQGGNEQFF.

The CDR3 reads CSVAQGIEQFF. The chain joins TRBV29-1 to TRBJ2-1; with no DNA, the TCRdb D assignment of TRBD1 cannot be verified. The CDR3 sequence is 11 residues long. Germline assignment: CDR1 SQVTM and CDR2 ANQGSEA.

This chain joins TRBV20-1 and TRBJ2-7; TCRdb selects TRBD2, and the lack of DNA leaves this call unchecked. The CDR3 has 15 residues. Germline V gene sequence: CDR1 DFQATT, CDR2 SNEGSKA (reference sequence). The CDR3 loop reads CSAREGLAGVYEQYF.

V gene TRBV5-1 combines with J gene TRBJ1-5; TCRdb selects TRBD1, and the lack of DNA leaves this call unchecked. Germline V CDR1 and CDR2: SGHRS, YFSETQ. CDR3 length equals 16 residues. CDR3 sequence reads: CASSLSGGDSSQPQRF.